Listed here is a single T cell receptor (beta chain). Assay used: immunoSEQ multiplex PCR; TCRdb lists only in-frame clones, some missing. Of some 80,000 clones listed, 80% to 90% were seen once; the top ten hold more than 20%. The data belong to a study of radiation and T cells in renal cell carcinoma. At the level of the study: Nephrectomy followed 15 Gy stereotactic body radiation by 4 weeks.

Time point meaning: blood 2 weeks post-SBRT. Treatment of the sample: 15 Gy SBRT to primary tumor, nephrectomy 4 weeks later. Trimming left V 3 bases short and J 3 bases short, with 14 bases between. The CDR3 is 15 amino acids. CDR1 and CDR2 from the germline V gene are MNHEY and SVGAGI. This clonotype originated in a woman between 50 and 59 years old with renal cell carcinoma. V is TRBV6-5 and J is TRBJ1-1; D remains unclear. The specimen was blood, collected from a patient whose treatment included radiotherapy and nephrectomy. The CDR3 protein is CASSYSPAEDTEAFF. CDR3 coding DNA: TGTGCCAGCAGTTATTCGCCGGCCGAGGACACTGAAGCTTTCTTT.